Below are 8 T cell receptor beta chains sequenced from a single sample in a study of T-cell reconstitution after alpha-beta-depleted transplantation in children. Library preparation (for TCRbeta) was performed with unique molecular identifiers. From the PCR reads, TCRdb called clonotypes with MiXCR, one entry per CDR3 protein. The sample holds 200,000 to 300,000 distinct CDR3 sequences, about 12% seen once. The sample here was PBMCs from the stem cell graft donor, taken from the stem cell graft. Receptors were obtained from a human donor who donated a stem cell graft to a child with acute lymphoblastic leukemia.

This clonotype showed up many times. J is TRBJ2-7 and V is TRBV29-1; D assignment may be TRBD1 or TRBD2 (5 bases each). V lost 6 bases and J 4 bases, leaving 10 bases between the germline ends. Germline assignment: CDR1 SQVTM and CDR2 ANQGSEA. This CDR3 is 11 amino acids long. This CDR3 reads CSVGTAYEQYF. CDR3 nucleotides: TGCAGCGTCGGGACGGCTTACGAGCAGTACTTC.

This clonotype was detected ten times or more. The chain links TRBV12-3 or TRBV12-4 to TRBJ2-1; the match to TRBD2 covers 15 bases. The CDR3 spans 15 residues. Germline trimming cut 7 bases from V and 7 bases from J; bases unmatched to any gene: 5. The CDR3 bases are TGTGCCAGCAAAGGGACTAGCGGGGGGCTGAATGAGCAGTTCTTC. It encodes CASKGTSGGLNEQFF.

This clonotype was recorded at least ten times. The CDR3 DNA follows: TGTGCCAGCAGTTACGTGGCTAGCGGGAGCCCTAACAATGAGCAGTTCTTC. As protein: CASSYVASGSPNNEQFF. This chain uses TRBV6-2 or TRBV6-3 with TRBJ2-1; 10 nucleotides align to TRBD2. This CDR3 region has 17 residues. Germline loops: CDR1 MNHEY, CDR2 SVGEGT. V lost 2 bases and J lost 5; bases outside the gene matches: 9.

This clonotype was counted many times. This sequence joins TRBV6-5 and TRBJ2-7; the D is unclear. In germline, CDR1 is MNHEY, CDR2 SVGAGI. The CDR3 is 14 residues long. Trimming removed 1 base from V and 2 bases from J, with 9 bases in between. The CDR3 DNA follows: TGTGCCAGCAGTTACTGGCAGGCAACCTACGAGCAGTACTTC. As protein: CASSYWQATYEQYF.

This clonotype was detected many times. The CDR3 DNA is TGTGCCAGCAGTGCCTATCTGGCGGGGGGCCAAGAGACCCAGTACTTC. Encoded protein: CASSAYLAGGQETQYF. The J gene is TRBJ2-5, the V gene TRBV12-3 or TRBV12-4, with TRBD2 matching over 8 bases. Trimming removed 5 bases from V and 1 base from J; junction bases left unmatched: 9. CDR3 length: 16 residues.

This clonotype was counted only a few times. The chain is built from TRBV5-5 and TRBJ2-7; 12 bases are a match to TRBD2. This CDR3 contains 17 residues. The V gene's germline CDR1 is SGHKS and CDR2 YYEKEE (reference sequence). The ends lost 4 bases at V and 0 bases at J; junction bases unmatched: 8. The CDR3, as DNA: TGTGCCAGCAGCCCTGGGACTAGCGGGTACTCCTCCTACGAGCAGTACTTC. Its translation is CASSPGTSGYSSYEQYF.

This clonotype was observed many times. The CDR3: CATSDLMEPQHF. CDR3 sequence (DNA): TGTGCCACCAGTGATTTAATGGAGCCCCAGCATTTT. This chain joins TRBV24-1 and TRBJ1-5, with D uncertain. V was cut by 1 base and J by 8 bases, with 5 bases left in between. Germline-derived CDR1 and CDR2 are KGHDR and SFDVKD. The CDR3 is 12 residues long.

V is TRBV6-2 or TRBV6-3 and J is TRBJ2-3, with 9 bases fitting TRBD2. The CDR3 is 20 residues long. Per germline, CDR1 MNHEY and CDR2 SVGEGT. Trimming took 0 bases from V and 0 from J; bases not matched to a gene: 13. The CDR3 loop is CASSYSKKWRGGLSTDTQYF. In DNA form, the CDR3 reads TGTGCCAGCAGTTACTCGAAGAAGTGGCGGGGGGGCCTCAGCACAGATACGCAGTATTTT.